This T cell receptor beta chain was obtained from a study of blood T cells in healthy people across ages. Study-level findings and limits: Estimates drawn from one million T cells were deemed to understate diversity.

With regard to this clonotype: Its target is unknown.

Combining a sample-barcoded 5' primer with a J-beta primer mix, a second PCR ran for about 6 to 12 cycles. TCRdb itself ran the 5' RACE reads through MiXCR, one entry per CDR3 protein. The top ten clones hold approximately 10% of a sample with 1.5 million to 2 million distinct CDR3 sequences, around 35% of them seen once. CDR1 is MNHGY, CDR2 SAAAGT, per germline. The CDR3 extends over 21 amino acids. The V gene lost 5 bases and the J gene lost 0 bases, with 30 bases spanning the gap. This clonotype originated in a woman aged 30 to 39 in good health. The genes are TRBV6-8 and TRBJ2-3, with D perhaps being TRBD1 or TRBD2 (6 bases each). Sequencing used blood. For the CDR3, the DNA is TGTGCCAGCAGTCGAAACCGGGCCCAGGGACATCGGGGACTTAGCACAGATACGCAGTATTTT. Translated, it gives CASSRNRAQGHRGLSTDTQYF.